The 5 T cell receptor beta chains given below trace back to one sample, sequenced in a study of cytomegalovirus exposure and HLA in healthy donors. The primer mix had 60 Vbeta and 13 Jbeta primers. Some clones are missing from TCRdb's copy, which holds only in-frame ones; the method was immunoSEQ multiplex PCR. The sample has under 200,000 clones; around 68% are singletons. Sequences were obtained from PBMCs. These TCRs come from a man in his fifties or sixties in good health and CMV-seronegative.

In this sample, this clone turned up a few times. The genes are TRBV27 and TRBJ2-4; D might be TRBD1 (6 bases). Germline assignment: CDR1 MNHEY and CDR2 SMNVEV (reference sequence). The CDR3 has 16 residues. The germline V and J ends were trimmed by 5 bases and 0 bases, with 14 bases remaining between them. This chain's CDR3 is CASSPDRSLAKNIQYF. The CDR3 DNA is TGTGCCAGCAGTCCCGACAGGTCACTAGCCAAAAACATTCAGTACTTC.

This clone came up a few times. Other nucleotide sequences in the sample specify the same CDR3. The chain combines TRBV6-1 with TRBJ2-3, with TRBD2 matching 8 bases. Trimming cost V 1 base and J 4 bases; bases outside gene matches: 4. The CDR3 totals 15 residues. Germline assignment: CDR1 MNHNS and CDR2 SASEGT. CDR3 nucleotides: TGTGCCAGCAGTGAAGAGTCGGGGGGGCCAGATACGCAGTATTTT. Translation: CASSEESGGPDTQYF.

The chain uses TRBV28 and TRBJ2-7; D is uncertain. The V gene's germline CDR1 is MDHEN and CDR2 SYDVKM. The CDR3 spans 11 residues. V was clipped by 2 bases and J by 6 bases, with 5 bases between them. The DNA of the CDR3 is TGTGCCAGCAGTTTAGAGGCCGAGCAGTACTTC. This codes for CASSLEAEQYF. Full variable domain (rest looked up from reference TRBV28 and TRBJ2-7): DVKVTQSSRYLVKRTGEKVFLECVQDMDHENMFWYRQDPGLGLRLIYFSYDVKMKEKGDIPEGYSVSREKKERFSLILESASTNQTSMYLCASSLEAEQYFGPGTRLTVT.

This clone was observed a handful of times. This chain connects TRBV5-1 to TRBJ2-1; 8 bases line up with TRBD2. The germline CDR1 and CDR2 sequences are SGHRS and YFSETQ. Losses at the gene ends were 2 bases for V and 6 bases for J; bases not matched to a gene: 13. The CDR3 consists of 17 residues. In nucleotides, the CDR3 is TGCGCCAGCAGCTTACGGGCGGCAGCGGGGGAAATCAATGAGCAGTTCTTC. Its translation is CASSLRAAAGEINEQFF.

Concerning this clone: Distinct nucleotide sequences in the sample also encode this CDR3. The rearrangement links TRBV2 to TRBJ1-5; TRBD1 aligns across 7 bases. The germline V gene has CDR1 SNHLY and CDR2 FYNNEI. The CDR3 length is 15 residues. The V segment lost 5 bases and the J segment 7 bases; nucleotides outside the gene matches: 11. CDR3 residues: CASSSDRELVQPQHF. The CDR3 DNA follows: TGTGCCAGCAGTTCTGACAGGGAGTTGGTCCAGCCCCAGCATTTT. The entire variable domain, with the rest obtained from reference TRBV2 and TRBJ1-5, is as follows: EPEVTQTPSHQVTQMGQEVILRCVPISNHLYFYWYRQILGQKVEFLVSFYNNEISEKSEIFDDQFSVERPDGSNFTLKIRSTKLEDSAMYFCASSSDRELVQPQHFGDGTRLSIL.